Following are 6 T cell receptor beta chains from one sample sequenced in a study of T cell clonality in common variable immunodeficiency. The protocol was immunoSEQ multiplex PCR, while the TCRdb copy is restricted to in-frame clones and leaves out a portion. The sample was found to contain roughly 30,000 clones, and every one recurs. Specimen: peripheral blood mononuclear cells. These receptors were obtained from a person aged 18 to 69 in good health.

This clone is labeled as medium-sized. The read finishes 3 residues shy of the CDR3 end, and the germline J gene is used to complete it. This chain joins TRBV20-1 and TRBJ2-7, with TRBD1 matching over 7 bases. The CDR3 loop spans 13 amino acids. The germline gives CDR1 DFQATT, CDR2 SNEGSKA (reference sequence). Unmatched junction bases numbered 5, after V lost 6 bases and J lost 0 bases. The chain's CDR3 is CSALTGSSYEQYF. The sequenced part of the CDR3 DNA is TGCAGTGCCTTGACAGGGAGCTCCTACGAG.

Ten or more counts support this clone. The CDR3 goes on 3 residues after the read ends, and that part is filled in from the germline J gene. The rearrangement links TRBV9 to TRBJ2-2, with D possibly being TRBD1 (5 bases). This CDR3 contains 13 residues. V shed 0 bases and J shed 10 bases, with 10 bases lying between them. Germline lookup yields CDR1 SGDLS and CDR2 YYNGEE. CDR3 residues: CASSVDQGVELFF. The CDR3 bases that were read are TGTGCCAGCAGCGTAGACCAGGGCGTGGAG. The whole variable domain, remainder taken from reference TRBV9 and TRBJ2-2, is DSGVTQTPKHLITATGQRVTLRCSPRSGDLSVYWYQQSLDQGLQFLIQYYNGEERAKGNILERFSAQQFPDLHSELNLSSLELGDSALYFCASSVDQGVELFFGEGSRLTVL.

Regarding this clone: The read finishes 3 residues shy of the CDR3 end, and the germline J gene is used to complete it. The V gene is TRBV2, the J gene TRBJ2-7; no clear D gene. This CDR3 has 14 residues. CDR1 is SNHLY, CDR2 FYNNEI, per germline. The V gene lost 4 bases and the J gene lost 2 bases, with 12 bases spanning the gap. CDR3 bases read: TGTGCCAGCAGTGGGCCCACCCCCCCCTACGAG. Amino acid sequence: CASSGPTPPYE. The entire CDR3 is CASSGPTPPYEQYF.

This clone was detected many times. From the germline J gene comes the end of the CDR3, since the read stops 3 residues before it. The chain carries TRBV7-6 and TRBJ2-3, with TRBD1 as a possible D gene (6 bases). Germline values: CDR1 SGHVS, CDR2 FNYEAQ. This CDR3 contains 15 residues. V was trimmed by 0 bases and J by 0 bases, leaving 7 bases between them. Incomplete CDR3 DNA: TGTGCCAGCAGCTTAGCGGGGGCTAGCACAGATACG. Protein sequence: CASSLAGASTDT. The CDR3, in full, reads CASSLAGASTDTQYF.

This clone was observed at least ten times. The read ends 3 residues shy of where the CDR3 ends; the end is completed using the germline J gene. The V call is TRBV6-2 or TRBV6-3, the J call TRBJ2-7; TRBD2 matches at 14 bases. The CDR3 is made up of 14 amino acids. V was pared by 5 bases and J by 4 bases, with 1 base of the junction left unmatched. Germline lookup yields CDR1 MNHEY and CDR2 SVGEGT. The covered CDR3 bases are TGTGCCAGCAGTGGACTAGCGGGGGGATACGAG. Its translation: CASSGLAGGYE. The whole CDR3 protein is CASSGLAGGYEQYF.

This clone was counted many times. The read halts 3 residues ahead of the CDR3 end, with the missing end drawn from the germline J gene. The chain uses TRBV7-9 and TRBJ1-3; tentatively, D is TRBD1 (6 bases). Trimming removed 6 bases from V and 0 bases from J, with 9 bases in between. Germline V gives CDR1 SEHNR, CDR2 FQNEAQ (reference sequence). This CDR3 is 14 amino acids long. The CDR3 bases that were read are TGTGCCAGCAGGGACAGTCTCTCTGGAAACACC. The encoded protein is CASRDSLSGNT. Given in full, the CDR3 is CASRDSLSGNTIYF.